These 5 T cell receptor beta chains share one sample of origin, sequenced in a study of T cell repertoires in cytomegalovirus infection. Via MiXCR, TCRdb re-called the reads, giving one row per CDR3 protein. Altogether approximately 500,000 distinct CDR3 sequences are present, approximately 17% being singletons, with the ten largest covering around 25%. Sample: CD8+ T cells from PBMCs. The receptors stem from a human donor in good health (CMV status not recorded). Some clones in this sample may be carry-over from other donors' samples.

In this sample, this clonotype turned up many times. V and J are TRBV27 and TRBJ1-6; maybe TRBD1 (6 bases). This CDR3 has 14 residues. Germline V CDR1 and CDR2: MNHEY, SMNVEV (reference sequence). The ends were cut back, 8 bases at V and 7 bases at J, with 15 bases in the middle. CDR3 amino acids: CASQGQLYNSPLHF. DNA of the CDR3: TGTGCCAGCCAAGGACAGTTGTACAATTCACCCCTCCACTTT.

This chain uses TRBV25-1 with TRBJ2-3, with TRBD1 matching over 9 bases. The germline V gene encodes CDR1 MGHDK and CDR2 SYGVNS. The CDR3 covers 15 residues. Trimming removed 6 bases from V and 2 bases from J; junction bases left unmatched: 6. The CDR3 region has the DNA TGTGCCAGCAGGCGGACAGGGGCTGTCACAGATACGCAGTATTTT. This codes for CASRRTGAVTDTQYF.

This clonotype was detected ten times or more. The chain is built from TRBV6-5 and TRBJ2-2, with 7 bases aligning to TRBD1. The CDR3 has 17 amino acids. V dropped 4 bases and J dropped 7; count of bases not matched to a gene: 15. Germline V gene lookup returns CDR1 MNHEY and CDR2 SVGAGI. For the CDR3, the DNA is TGTGCCAGCAGTTTATTAATCCTCAGGGGGTCGGGCGGGGAGCTGTTTTTT. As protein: CASSLLILRGSGGELFF.

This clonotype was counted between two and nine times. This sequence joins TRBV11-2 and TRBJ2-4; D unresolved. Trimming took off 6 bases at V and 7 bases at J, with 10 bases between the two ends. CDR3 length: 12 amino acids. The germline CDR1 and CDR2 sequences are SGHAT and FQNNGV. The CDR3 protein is CASSSTKNIQYF. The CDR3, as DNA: TGTGCCAGCAGTTCCACAAAGAACATTCAGTACTTC.

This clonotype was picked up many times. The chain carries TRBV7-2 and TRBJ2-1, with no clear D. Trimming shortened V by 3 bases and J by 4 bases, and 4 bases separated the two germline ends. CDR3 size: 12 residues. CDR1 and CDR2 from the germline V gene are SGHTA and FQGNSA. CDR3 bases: TGTGCCAGCAGCTTGCAGTACAATGAGCAGTTCTTC. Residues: CASSLQYNEQFF.